Listed below are T cell receptor beta chains from one sample, sequenced in a study of cytomegalovirus exposure and HLA in healthy donors. Sequencing used immunoSEQ multiplex PCR; TCRdb keeps in-frame clones, though not all of them. The data contain roughly 75,000 clones, roughly 82% of them singletons. Source material: PBMCs. The receptor source for this set is an older man in good health and CMV-seropositive. The CDR3 runs from the conserved cysteine through the conserved F or W. The D gene is left open where the match is weak. Clone size appears in some rows only: once, few, many, or a class for an expanded clone.

V gene: TRBV7-2; D gene: TRBD1; J gene: TRBJ2-1; clone size: few; CDR3 protein: CASSRGQGARVEQFF; CDR3 DNA: TGTGCCAGCAGCAGAGGACAGGGGGCGCGGGTTGAGCAGTTCTTC
V gene: TRBV10-3; D gene: TRBD1; J gene: TRBJ1-2; clone size: .; CDR3 protein: CAIQGDRGYGYTF; CDR3 DNA: TGTGCCATCCAGGGGGACAGGGGTTATGGCTACACCTTC
V gene: TRBV15; D gene: .; J gene: TRBJ1-1; clone size: .; CDR3 protein: CATSRGLNTEAFF; CDR3 DNA: TGTGCCACCAGCAGAGGGCTTAACACTGAAGCTTTCTTT
V gene: TRBV28; D gene: TRBD2; J gene: TRBJ2-7; clone size: .; CDR3 protein: CASSRSGSGPYEQYF; CDR3 DNA: TGTGCCAGCAGTAGAAGCGGGAGTGGCCCCTACGAGCAGTACTTC
V gene: TRBV5-1; D gene: .; J gene: TRBJ2-1; clone size: .; CDR3 protein: CASSSQRSGNEQFF; CDR3 DNA: TGCGCCAGCAGCTCCCAGCGGTCCGGAAATGAGCAGTTCTTC
V gene: TRBV28; D gene: .; J gene: TRBJ1-5; clone size: .; CDR3 protein: CASTVSNQPQHF; CDR3 DNA: TGTGCCAGCACGGTCAGCAATCAGCCCCAGCATTTT
V gene: TRBV10-3; D gene: TRBD2; J gene: TRBJ2-1; clone size: .; CDR3 protein: CATGLAGVGNEQFF; CDR3 DNA: TGTGCCACGGGACTAGCGGGAGTTGGCAATGAGCAGTTCTTC
V gene: TRBV5-6; D gene: TRBD1; J gene: TRBJ1-6; clone size: .; CDR3 protein: CASRPTGGNSPLHF; CDR3 DNA: TGTGCCAGCAGGCCGACAGGGGGGAATTCACCCCTCCACTTT
V gene: TRBV9; D gene: .; J gene: TRBJ1-2; clone size: once; CDR3 protein: CASSVHEGLLYGYTF; CDR3 DNA: TGTGCCAGCAGCGTACACGAGGGCCTGCTCTATGGCTACACCTTC
V gene: TRBV29-1; D gene: TRBD1; J gene: TRBJ2-5; clone size: .; CDR3 protein: CSVLTPGQGGGQTQYF; CDR3 DNA: TGCAGCGTTTTAACCCCGGGACAGGGAGGAGGGCAGACCCAGTACTTC
V gene: TRBV18; D gene: .; J gene: TRBJ2-7; clone size: .; CDR3 protein: CASSPPNTNYEQYF; CDR3 DNA: TGTGCCAGCTCACCACCGAACACAAACTACGAGCAGTACTTC
V gene: TRBV7-3; D gene: .; J gene: TRBJ2-7; clone size: .; CDR3 protein: CASSLGQGFLVYEQYF; CDR3 DNA: TGTGCCAGCAGCTTAGGGCAGGGCTTCTTGGTCTACGAGCAGTACTTC
V gene: TRBV9; D gene: TRBD2; J gene: TRBJ2-3; clone size: few; CDR3 protein: CASSGNGGGPTDTQYF; CDR3 DNA: TGTGCCAGCAGCGGAAACGGGGGGGGTCCCACAGATACGCAGTATTTT
V gene: TRBV19; D gene: TRBD2; J gene: TRBJ2-5; clone size: .; CDR3 protein: CASRGGLAKETQYF; CDR3 DNA: TGTGCCAGTAGAGGGGGACTAGCCAAAGAGACCCAGTACTTC
V gene: TRBV29-1; D gene: TRBD1; J gene: TRBJ1-1; clone size: .; CDR3 protein: CSATGQGAAFF; CDR3 DNA: TGCAGCGCGACGGGACAGGGTGCAGCTTTCTTT
V gene: TRBV6-1; D gene: .; J gene: TRBJ2-7; clone size: .; CDR3 protein: CASDRDMMYEQYF; CDR3 DNA: TGTGCCAGCGACCGGGACATGATGTACGAGCAGTACTTC
V gene: TRBV2; D gene: .; J gene: TRBJ2-5; clone size: .; CDR3 protein: CASNDEGAQYF; CDR3 DNA: TGTGCCAGCAATGATGAGGGGGCCCAGTACTTC